Shown below are 18 T cell receptor beta chains from a single sample sequenced in a study of long-term antiretroviral therapy in people with HIV. This was the immunoSEQ v3.0 assay at survey level. Assay used: immunoSEQ multiplex PCR; TCRdb lists only in-frame clones, some missing. The sample yields some 24,000 clones, roughly 87% seen once. The material was unsorted PBMCs, obtained 1.8 years before starting antiretroviral therapy. These receptors were obtained from a man between 50 and 59 years old with HIV.

V usage is TRBV12-5 and J usage is TRBJ2-3; D remains unclear. Trimming removed 7 bases at V and 2 bases at J, with 4 bases between. This CDR3 has 11 amino acids. From germline, CDR1 is LGHNT and CDR2 FRNRAP. CDR3 loop: CASAFTDTQYF. As DNA, the CDR3 is TGTGCTAGTGCCTTCACAGATACGCAGTATTTT.

The rearrangement uses TRBV28 and TRBJ1-4; tentatively, D is TRBD1 (5 bases). The CDR3 is 13 residues long. Germline-derived CDR1 and CDR2 are MDHEN and SYDVKM. With 6 bases removed from V and 5 bases from J, the gap between germline ends came to 10 bases. The CDR3 sequence is CASRGAQNEKLFF. The CDR3 DNA sequence: TGTGCCAGCAGAGGGGCACAGAATGAAAAACTGTTTTTT.

The gene calls are TRBV18 and TRBJ2-1; possibly TRBD2 for D (6 bases). V was clipped by 6 bases and J by 4 bases, with 16 bases between them. The CDR3 runs 15 residues. Germline lookup yields CDR1 KGHSH and CDR2 LQKENI. The CDR3 is CASSSFGGRYNEQFF. The CDR3 coding sequence is TGTGCCAGCTCCTCGTTCGGGGGTAGGTACAATGAGCAGTTCTTC.

V and J are TRBV7-9 and TRBJ1-3, with a tentative D call TRBD1 (6 bases). Germline V gene lookup returns CDR1 SEHNR and CDR2 FQNEAQ (reference sequence). This CDR3 comprises 13 residues. Trimming removed 9 bases at V and 3 bases at J, with 12 bases between. CDR3 sequence reads: CASSDSYGNTIYF. The CDR3 bases are TGTGCCAGTTCGGACAGCTATGGAAACACCATATATTTT.

The rearrangement links TRBV5-1 to TRBJ2-7; weak D call: TRBD2 (5 bases). The CDR3 runs to 12 residues. Germline CDR1 and CDR2: SGHRS and YFSETQ. V was cut by 0 bases and J by 7 bases, with 8 bases left in between. CDR3 nucleotide sequence: TGCGCCAGCAGCTTGGGGTCGGGGGAGCAGTACTTC. This encodes CASSLGSGEQYF.

V and J are TRBV28 and TRBJ1-6; D perhaps matches TRBD1 (6 bases). The CDR3 extends over 15 amino acids. Between the trimmed V and J ends, which lost 6 bases and 1 base, there was a span of 10 bases. Germline V gene sequence: CDR1 MDHEN, CDR2 SYDVKM. The CDR3 spells CASSRTVSYNSPLHF. Written as DNA, the CDR3 is TGTGCCAGCAGCCGGACAGTTTCCTATAATTCACCCCTCCACTTT.

The genes are TRBV11-3 and TRBJ2-2, with unresolved D. CDR3 length: 12 amino acids. V dropped 4 bases and J dropped 4 bases, with 4 bases sitting between them. Germline loops: CDR1 SGHNT, CDR2 YENEEA. CDR3 bases: TGTGCCAGCAGCTCGAGCACCGGGGAGCTGTTTTTT. This codes for CASSSSTGELFF. Using reference TRBV11-3 and TRBJ2-2 for the parts outside the CDR3, the full variable domain is EAGVVQSPRYKIIEKKQPVAFWCNPISGHNTLYWYLQNLGQGPELLIRYENEEAVDDSQLPKDRFSAERLKGVDSTLKIQPAELGDSAVYLCASSSSTGELFFGEGSRLTVL.

This chain links TRBV7-9 with TRBJ2-1, with TRBD2 matching over 10 bases. CDR1 is SEHNR, CDR2 FQNEAQ, per germline (reference sequence). The CDR3 is 15 residues long. With V trimmed by 3 bases and J by 8 bases, 7 bases remained unmatched. This CDR3 reads CASSFTAGGPHEQFF. The CDR3 nucleotides are TGTGCCAGCAGCTTTACAGCGGGAGGGCCCCATGAGCAGTTCTTC. Supplemented by reference TRBV7-9 and TRBJ2-1, the full variable domain reads DTGVSQNPRHKITKRGQNVTFRCDPISEHNRLYWYRQTLGQGPEFLTYFQNEAQLEKSRLLSDRFSAERPKGSFSTLEIQRTEQGDSAMYLCASSFTAGGPHEQFFGPGTRLTVL.

This clone came up once. V and J are TRBV18 and TRBJ2-1; D not certain. V was shortened by 2 bases and J by 0 bases, with 8 bases between the two germline ends. CDR1 KGHSH and CDR2 LQKENI come from the germline V gene. The CDR3 has 15 amino acids. The CDR3 DNA sequence: TGTGCCAGCTCACCATCGGTGAGCTCCTACAATGAGCAGTTCTTC. As protein: CASSPSVSSYNEQFF.

CDR3 region: CASSLWKDGANVLTF. The CDR3 nucleotides are TGTGCCAGCAGCTTATGGAAGGATGGGGCCAACGTCCTGACTTTC. The genes are TRBV7-2 and TRBJ2-6; D not resolved. Trimming removed 2 bases from V and 3 bases from J, with 8 bases in between. Germline CDR1 is SGHTA and CDR2 is FQGNSA. The CDR3 runs to 15 residues.

The chain carries TRBV6-6 and TRBJ2-2; D gene ambiguous. This CDR3 contains 15 residues. V dropped 2 bases and J dropped 4 bases, with 11 bases sitting between them. The germline CDR1 and CDR2 sequences are MNHNY and SVGAGI (reference sequence). The CDR3 protein is CASSYQGIGTGELFF. CDR3 DNA: TGTGCCAGCAGTTACCAAGGGATAGGCACCGGGGAGCTGTTTTTT.

CDR3: CAWSVAGHYNSPLHF. CDR3 coding DNA: TGTGCCTGGAGTGTAGCAGGACACTATAATTCACCCCTCCACTTT. The chain has TRBV30 and TRBJ1-6, with TRBD1 as a possible D gene (5 bases). The germline V gene encodes CDR1 GTSNPN and CDR2 SVGIG (reference sequence). Between the trimmed V and J ends, which lost 0 bases and 3 bases, there was a span of 9 bases. This CDR3 has 15 amino acids. The full variable domain, rest sourced from reference TRBV30 and TRBJ1-6, is SQTIHQWPATLVQPVGSPLSLECTVEGTSNPNLYWYRQAAGRGLQLLFYSVGIGQISSEVPQNLSASRPQDRQFILSSKKLLLSDSGFYLCAWSVAGHYNSPLHFGNGTRLTVT.

This chain uses TRBV6-5 with TRBJ1-3, with D hard to call. The CDR3 is made up of 16 amino acids. Per germline, CDR1 MNHEY and CDR2 SVGAGI. V was trimmed by 4 bases and J by 4 bases, leaving 17 bases between them. The CDR3 DNA follows: TGTGCCAGCAGTTTAAAGTTGGTCAGTCAGGGAAACACCATATATTTT. Its translation: CASSLKLVSQGNTIYF.

V is TRBV5-6 and J is TRBJ2-6; D not resolved. With 0 bases removed from V and 1 base from J, the gap between germline ends came to 5 bases. The CDR3 runs to 15 residues. Per the germline V gene, CDR1 is SGHDT and CDR2 is YYEEEE. CDR3 protein: CASSLVGSGANVLTF. CDR3 DNA: TGTGCCAGCAGCTTGGTAGGTTCTGGGGCCAACGTCCTGACTTTC.

The chain recombines TRBV27 with TRBJ2-6; 8 bases map to TRBD2. This CDR3 is 14 amino acids long. Germline CDR1 is MNHEY and CDR2 is SMNVEV (reference sequence). The V and J ends lost 4 bases and 10 bases, in that order; junction bases with no gene match: 6. Here the CDR3 reads CASSSRASGNVLTF. The CDR3 DNA is TGTGCCAGCAGTTCCCGAGCTAGCGGGAACGTCCTGACTTTC.

This chain connects TRBV9 to TRBJ1-6, with a weak D call TRBD1 (5 bases). The CDR3 totals 14 residues. The V gene lost 3 bases and the J gene lost 5 bases, with 9 bases spanning the gap. CDR1 and CDR2 from the germline V gene are SGDLS and YYNGEE. The CDR3 here is CASSASTDNSPLHF. The CDR3 bases are TGTGCCAGCAGCGCGTCGACAGATAATTCACCCCTCCACTTT. The variable domain in full, with the rest retrieved from reference TRBV9 and TRBJ1-6, is DSGVTQTPKHLITATGQRVTLRCSPRSGDLSVYWYQQSLDQGLQFLIQYYNGEERAKGNILERFSAQQFPDLHSELNLSSLELGDSALYFCASSASTDNSPLHFGNGTRLTVT.

The chain has TRBV9 and TRBJ2-7; TRBD2 agrees at 11 bases. This CDR3 has 14 residues. Trimming removed 3 bases from V and 3 bases from J; junction bases left unmatched: 2. Germline lookup yields CDR1 SGDLS and CDR2 YYNGEE. DNA for the CDR3: TGTGCCAGCAGCGCCGGACTAGCGGGCTACGAGCAGTACTTC. It yields the protein CASSAGLAGYEQYF.

This clone was seen just once. J is TRBJ1-1 and V is TRBV5-1; D ambiguous. Trimming stripped 5 bases from V and 2 bases from J, with 13 bases between. This CDR3 is 14 amino acids long. The germline CDR1 and CDR2 sequences are SGHRS and YFSETQ. The CDR3 sequence: CASSEGQPNTEAFF. The DNA of the CDR3 is TGCGCCAGCAGTGAAGGGCAGCCTAACACTGAAGCTTTCTTT. Together with reference TRBV5-1 and TRBJ1-1, the CDR3 gives the full variable domain: KAGVTQTPRYLIKTRGQQVTLSCSPISGHRSVSWYQQTPGQGLQFLFEYFSETQRNKGNFPGRFSGRQFSNSRSEMNVSTLELGDSALYLCASSEGQPNTEAFFGQGTRLTVV.